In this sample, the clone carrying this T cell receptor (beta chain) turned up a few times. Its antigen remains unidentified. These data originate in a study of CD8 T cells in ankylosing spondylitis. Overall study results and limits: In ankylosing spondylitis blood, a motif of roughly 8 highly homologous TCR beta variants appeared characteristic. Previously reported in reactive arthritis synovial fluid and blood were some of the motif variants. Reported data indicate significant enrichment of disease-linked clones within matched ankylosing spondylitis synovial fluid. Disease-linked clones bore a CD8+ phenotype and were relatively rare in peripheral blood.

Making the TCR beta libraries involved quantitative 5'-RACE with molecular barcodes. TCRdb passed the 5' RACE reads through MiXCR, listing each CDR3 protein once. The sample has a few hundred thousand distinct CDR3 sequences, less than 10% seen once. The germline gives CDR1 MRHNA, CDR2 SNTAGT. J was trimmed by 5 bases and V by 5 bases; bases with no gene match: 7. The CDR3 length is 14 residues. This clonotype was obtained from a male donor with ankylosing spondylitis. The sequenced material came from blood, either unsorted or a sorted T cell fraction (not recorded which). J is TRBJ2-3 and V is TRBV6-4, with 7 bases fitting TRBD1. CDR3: CASSQQGSGDTQYF. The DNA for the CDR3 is TGTGCCAGCAGTCAACAGGGGTCTGGAGATACGCAGTATTTT.